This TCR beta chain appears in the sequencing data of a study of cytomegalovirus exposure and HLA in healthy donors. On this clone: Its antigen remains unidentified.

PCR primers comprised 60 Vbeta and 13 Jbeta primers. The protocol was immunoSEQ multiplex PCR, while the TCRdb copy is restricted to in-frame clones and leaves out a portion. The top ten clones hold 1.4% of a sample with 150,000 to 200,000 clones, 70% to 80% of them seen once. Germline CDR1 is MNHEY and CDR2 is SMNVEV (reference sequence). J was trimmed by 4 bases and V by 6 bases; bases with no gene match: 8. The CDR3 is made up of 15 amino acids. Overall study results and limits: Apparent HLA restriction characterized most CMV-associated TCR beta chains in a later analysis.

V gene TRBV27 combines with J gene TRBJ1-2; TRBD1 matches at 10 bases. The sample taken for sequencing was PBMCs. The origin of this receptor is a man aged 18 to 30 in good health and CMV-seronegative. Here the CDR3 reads CASRGRDRGIYGYTF. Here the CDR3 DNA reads TGTGCCAGCAGGGGCCGGGACAGGGGAATCTATGGCTACACCTTC.